This is a list of T cell receptor beta chains from one sample in a study of T cell changes during pregnancy in multiple sclerosis. Produced via immunoSEQ multiplex PCR; TCRdb's table is partial and in-frame only. The repertoire holds about 55,000 clones, with around 94% as singletons. This sample comprised CD8+ T cells from peripheral blood mononuclear cells, obtained in the third trimester of pregnancy. All receptors derive from a female donor with multiple sclerosis, enrolled in a pregnancy study. Both conserved end residues are part of each CDR3. D genes are given only for firm matches. Size is stated for part of the rows, as once, few or many counts, or as a class when the clone is expanded.

V gene	CDR3 length	J gene	D gene	clone size	CDR3 DNA	CDR3 protein
TRBV19	14	TRBJ2-1	-	-	TGTGCCAGTAGTATAAGGGCTAGCTGGGATGAGCAGTTCTTC	CASSIRASWDEQFF
TRBV28	14	TRBJ2-7	-	-	TGTGCCAGCAGTCACATTAGCGCCTCCTACGAGCAGTACTTC	CASSHISASYEQYF
TRBV27	17	TRBJ2-1	TRBD1	-	TGTGCCAGCAGCACACCCAGATCAGGGGGCGCCTACAATGAGCAGTTCTTC	CASSTPRSGGAYNEQFF
TRBV30	13	TRBJ2-7	TRBD2	-	TGTGCCTGGAGTGTAATAGCGGGAGCCCGGCAGTACTTC	CAWSVIAGARQYF
TRBV6-6	14	TRBJ2-1	-	-	TGTGCCAGCAGTTTAGAGGCGGGAACATGGGAGCAGTTCTTC	CASSLEAGTWEQFF
TRBV6-1	15	TRBJ2-1	TRBD2	-	TGTGCCAGCAGTGAAGCGCATCACGGGAGGGATGAGCAGTTCTTC	CASSEAHHGRDEQFF
TRBV15	14	TRBJ2-1	-	-	TGTGCCACCAGCAGACCCTCAATGCGGAATGAGCAGTTCTTC	CATSRPSMRNEQFF
TRBV4-1	14	TRBJ2-7	-	-	TGCGCCAGCAGCCAAGCCCAAACAGGGTACGAGCAGTACTTC	CASSQAQTGYEQYF
TRBV10-1	12	TRBJ2-7	-	-	TGCGCCACCAGCCCAGGGGGGTACGAGCAGTACTTC	CATSPGGYEQYF
TRBV4-3	19	TRBJ2-2	TRBD2	-	TGCGCCAGCAGCCAAGAACTAACTATAGCGGGAGAGAACACCGGGGAGCTGTTTTTT	CASSQELTIAGENTGELFF
TRBV9	15	TRBJ2-7	-	-	TGTGCCAGCAGCGTAGCGACGGACAGCTCCTACGAGCAGTACTTC	CASSVATDSSYEQYF
TRBV6-4	15	TRBJ2-1	-	-	TGTGCCAGCAGTGACTCTCCGGGCTCCTACAATGAGCAGTTCTTC	CASSDSPGSYNEQFF
TRBV10-1	13	TRBJ2-3	-	-	TGCGCCAGCATTCAGGGCCGCACAGATACGCAGTATTTT	CASIQGRTDTQYF
TRBV14	15	TRBJ2-7	-	-	TGTGCCAGCAGCCAAGATGCAGGGCCTTACTACGAGCAGTACTTC	CASSQDAGPYYEQYF
TRBV27	15	TRBJ2-1	TRBD2	-	TGTGCCAGCACGGGAGTTCTAGCGGGAGCGAATGAGCAGTTCTTC	CASTGVLAGANEQFF
TRBV4-2	17	TRBJ2-1	-	-	TGTGCCAGCAGCCAAGGGATGCTAGCGGAGGGGGTCAATGAGCAGTTCTTC	CASSQGMLAEGVNEQFF
TRBV27	18	TRBJ2-1	-	-	TGTGTCCAGCTCCGAAACCGACTACAACCTTTTCGGTACAATGAGCAGTTCTTC	CVQLRNRLQPFRYNEQFF
TRBV19	14	TRBJ1-5	-	-	TGTGCCAGTAGTTGGGGGGAAGGGAATCAGCCCCAGCATTTT	CASSWGEGNQPQHF
TRBV28	13	TRBJ1-3	TRBD1	-	TGTGCCAGCACCACGGGACAGGGAAACACCATATATTTT	CASTTGQGNTIYF
TRBV13	15	TRBJ1-1	-	-	TGTGCCAGCAGCTTAATGAGGCAGCTGAACACTGAAGCTTTCTTT	CASSLMRQLNTEAFF
TRBV5-4	15	TRBJ2-1	TRBD2	-	TGTGCCAGCAGCTTCGGTCTAGCGGGAGGGAATGAGCAGTTCTTC	CASSFGLAGGNEQFF
TRBV10-3	16	TRBJ2-3	TRBD2	-	TGTGCCATCAGTGATGGGATGAGCGGGAGACCCCAGCCGCAGTATTTT	CAISDGMSGRPQPQYF
TRBV5-4	15	TRBJ1-2	TRBD1	-	TGTGCCAGCAGCTTCGGGACAGGAGTGGTGTATGGCTACACCTTC	CASSFGTGVVYGYTF
TRBV9	13	TRBJ1-2	TRBD1	medium-sized	TGTGCCAGCAGCGAGGGGACAGATTATGGCTACACCTTC	CASSEGTDYGYTF
TRBV5-6	15	TRBJ1-1	-	-	TGTGCCAGCAGCTTGCTAGGGGAGGGGAACACTGAAGCTTTCTTT	CASSLLGEGNTEAFF
TRBV2	15	TRBJ1-2	-	medium-sized	TGTGCCAGCAGTCGGCTCCGGACAGACCTCTATGGCTACACCTTC	CASSRLRTDLYGYTF
TRBV9	12	TRBJ2-1	-	-	TGTGCCAGCAGCGCCTTACAGGTTGAGCAGTTCTTC	CASSALQVEQFF
TRBV11-2	11	TRBJ2-7	-	-	TGTGCCAGCAGCTCTTCCTACGAGCAGTACTTC	CASSSSYEQYF
TRBV23-1	16	TRBJ1-2	-	-	TGCGCCAGCAGTCAATTGAAGGAGGGATCCCCTCATGGCTACACCTTC	CASSQLKEGSPHGYTF